The 24 T cell receptor beta chains reported below all come from one sample, sequenced in a study of blood T cells in healthy people across ages. A sample-barcoded 5' primer and a J-beta primer mix were used in a second PCR of about 6 to 12 cycles. TCRdb re-called the 5' RACE reads with MiXCR, one entry per CDR3 protein. The sample has about 1,500,000 distinct CDR3 sequences, approximately 40% seen once. Sequencing used blood. Source of these receptors: a woman aged 18-35 years in good health.

The rearrangement joins TRBV15 to TRBJ2-4, with D possibly matching TRBD2 (5 bases). The CDR3 sequence is 12 residues long. V was shortened by 0 bases and J by 12 bases, with 9 bases between the two germline ends. Germline CDR1 LNHNV, CDR2 YYDKDF (reference sequence). CDR3 residues: CATSRDTGSQYF. The CDR3 DNA follows: TGTGCCACCAGCAGAGATACGGGGAGTCAGTACTTC.

This clonotype came up many times. The chain couples TRBV12-3 or TRBV12-4 to TRBJ1-4; possibly TRBD1 for D (5 bases). There are 14 residues in the CDR3. V was trimmed by 6 bases and J by 0 bases, leaving 8 bases between them. The chain's CDR3 is CASSPGTTNEKLFF. CDR3 bases: TGTGCCAGCAGCCCAGGGACAACTAATGAAAAACTGTTTTTT.

This clonotype was seen more than once but under ten times. This chain links TRBV13 with TRBJ2-1; D not certain. This CDR3 is 14 amino acids long. The V end lost 1 base, the J end lost 7 bases, and 11 bases lay between the germline ends. Germline V gives CDR1 PRHDT, CDR2 FYEKMQ (reference sequence). CDR3 loop: CASSLAPLYNEQFF. CDR3 DNA: TGTGCCAGCAGCTTAGCCCCCCTTTATAATGAGCAGTTCTTC.

This chain uses TRBV15 with TRBJ1-2; D gene ambiguous. V dropped 0 bases and J dropped 5 bases, with 13 bases sitting between them. The CDR3 length is 15 residues. Germline lookup yields CDR1 LNHNV and CDR2 YYDKDF (reference sequence). CDR3 loop: CATSRDVVGRYGYTF. DNA of the CDR3: TGTGCCACCAGCAGAGATGTGGTCGGGCGTTATGGCTACACCTTC.

The rearrangement joins TRBV20-1 to TRBJ1-6; 7 nucleotides line up with TRBD1. Unmatched junction bases numbered 5, after V lost 1 base and J lost 5 bases. Germline lookup yields CDR1 DFQATT and CDR2 SNEGSKA (reference sequence). The CDR3 totals 15 residues. This CDR3 is CSARGTGLDNSPLHF. The CDR3, as DNA: TGCAGTGCTAGAGGGACAGGTCTCGATAATTCACCCCTCCACTTT.

The CDR3 bases are TGTGCCAGCTCACCACCGAAGGAGGGGAGGATCACAGATACGCAGTATTTT. It translates to CASSPPKEGRITDTQYF. The chain joins TRBV18 to TRBJ2-3, with a tentative D call TRBD2 (6 bases). Germline assignment: CDR1 KGHSH and CDR2 LQKENI. The CDR3 has 17 amino acids. The V end lost 0 bases, the J end lost 2 bases, and 15 bases lay between the germline ends. Looking up the rest from reference TRBV18 and TRBJ2-3 gives the full variable domain: NAGVMQNPRHLVRRRGQEARLRCSPMKGHSHVYWYRQLPEEGLKFMVYLQKENIIDESGMPKERFSAEFPKEGPSILRIQQVVRGDSAAYFCASSPPKEGRITDTQYFGPGTRLTVL.

Notes on this clonotype: This sequence may be a read error, since a much larger clone differs from it by one base. This chain connects TRBV27 to TRBJ2-7; TRBD1 matches 7 bases. The junction had 20 bases not matched to a gene; V was cut back by 5 bases and J by 7 bases. Germline CDR1 reads MNHEY; CDR2 reads SMNVEV (reference sequence). The CDR3 loop spans 17 amino acids. CDR3 bases: TGTGCCAGCAGTGGCTTCTTACAGGGGCAATCGGACAATGAGCAGTACTTC. As protein: CASSGFLQGQSDNEQYF.

This clonotype was seen just once. The CDR3 nucleotides read TGCAGTGCTCCAAGCGCCGGGCAGGTCCTCACAGATACGCAGTATTTT. Translation gives CSAPSAGQVLTDTQYF. The chain recombines TRBV20-1 with TRBJ2-3, with D unresolved. The CDR3 has 16 residues. The V end lost 5 bases, the J end lost 2 bases, and 20 bases lay between the germline ends. The V gene's germline CDR1 is DFQATT and CDR2 SNEGSKA (reference sequence).

The chain employs TRBV6-2 or TRBV6-3 and TRBJ2-7; 9 bases line up with TRBD2. Germline CDR1 MNHEY, CDR2 SVGEGT. The J segment lost 7 bases and the V segment lost 6 bases, leaving 13 bases of the junction unmatched. The CDR3 sequence is 15 residues long. The CDR3 protein is CASRSSLAGYNEQYF. CDR3 nucleotide sequence: TGTGCCAGCAGGTCTTCTCTAGCGGGGTACAATGAGCAGTACTTC.

This clonotype was seen only a few times. This chain joins TRBV20-1 and TRBJ2-1, with 7 bases aligning to TRBD2. Trimming removed 3 bases from V and 3 bases from J; junction bases left unmatched: 8. Germline lookup yields CDR1 DFQATT and CDR2 SNEGSKA (reference sequence). The CDR3 loop spans 15 amino acids. DNA of the CDR3: TGCAGTGCTAGCCCGGGGCTAGCGGACTACAATGAGCAGTTCTTC. Translated: CSASPGLADYNEQFF.

This clonotype has more than one count but fewer than ten. The chain is built from TRBV5-1 and TRBJ2-1; the match to TRBD1 covers 10 bases. V was pared by 5 bases and J by 12 bases, with 5 bases of the junction left unmatched. Germline CDR1 reads SGHRS; CDR2 reads YFSETQ. The CDR3 is made up of 12 amino acids. CDR3 amino acids: CASSSDRGPQFF. CDR3 nucleotides: TGCGCCAGCAGTAGTGACAGGGGGCCGCAGTTCTTC.

V gene TRBV9 combines with J gene TRBJ2-1; 15 positions agree with TRBD2. The germline V gene encodes CDR1 SGDLS and CDR2 YYNGEE. The J segment lost 2 bases and the V segment lost 4 bases, leaving 10 bases of the junction unmatched. CDR3 length: 19 residues. CDR3 DNA: TGTGCCAGCAGCCCACTAGGGACTAGCGGGGGGTCCACCTACAATGAGCAGTTCTTC. It specifies CASSPLGTSGGSTYNEQFF.

This clonotype occurred a few times. The chain uses TRBV6-5 and TRBJ2-1, with TRBD2 identical over 8 bases. Germline V gives CDR1 MNHEY, CDR2 SVGAGI. This CDR3 has 13 amino acids. Germline trimming cut 6 bases from V and 8 bases from J; bases unmatched to any gene: 6. CDR3 nucleotide sequence: TGTGCCAGCAGGACTAGCGTTATCGATGAGCAGTTCTTC. This encodes CASRTSVIDEQFF.

This chain uses TRBV15 with TRBJ2-1, with unresolved D. This CDR3 has 16 residues. Germline loops: CDR1 LNHNV, CDR2 YYDKDF (reference sequence). Trimming left V 5 bases short and J 6 bases short, with 20 bases between. The CDR3 reads CATSDALVREGNEQFF. The DNA of the CDR3 is TGTGCCACCAGCGATGCACTCGTAAGAGAAGGCAATGAGCAGTTCTTC.

V and J are TRBV7-9 and TRBJ2-7; D perhaps matches TRBD2 (5 bases). The CDR3 loop spans 16 amino acids. Germline V gene data show CDR1 as SEHNR and CDR2 as FQNEAQ (reference sequence). The V and J ends lost 4 bases and 0 bases respectively, with 16 bases between them. Here the CDR3 DNA reads TGTGCCAGCAGCTCCCCCCTCAGCGGCTTCTCCTACGAGCAGTACTTC. This sequence encodes CASSSPLSGFSYEQYF.

The rearrangement uses TRBV6-5 and TRBJ2-7; D is uncertain. The J call is uncertain, as TRBJ2-5 better fits the DNA end. Germline V lookup: CDR1 MNHEY, CDR2 SVGAGI. The CDR3 length is 14 residues. CDR3 in amino acids: CASSRDLSKQTQYF. CDR3 coding DNA: TGTGCCAGCAGTCGTGACCTGAGCAAGCAGACCCAGTACTTC.

The chain joins TRBV12-3 or TRBV12-4 to TRBJ2-1; 7 nucleotides align to TRBD2. There are 13 residues in the CDR3. J gave up 5 bases and V 3 bases, and 1 base lay outside the gene matches. CDR3 protein: CASSFAGDNEQFF. The DNA for the CDR3 is TGTGCCAGCAGTTTCGCGGGGGACAATGAGCAGTTCTTC.

The table lists this clonotype with a count of one. The V and J genes are TRBV20-1 and TRBJ2-4; 8 bases map to TRBD2. From germline, CDR1 is DFQATT and CDR2 SNEGSKA (reference sequence). The CDR3 extends over 14 amino acids. The ends lost 6 bases at V and 0 bases at J; junction bases unmatched: 4. In DNA form, the CDR3 reads TGCAGTGCCGGACTAGCAGTAGCCAAAAACATTCAGTACTTC. Amino acid sequence: CSAGLAVAKNIQYF.

The V gene is TRBV12-3 or TRBV12-4, the J gene TRBJ1-2, with D possibly being TRBD1 (6 bases). The CDR3 is made up of 13 amino acids. V dropped 3 bases and J dropped 6 bases, with 11 bases sitting between them. CDR3 loop: CASSFSGGNGYTF. CDR3 in DNA: TGTGCCAGCAGTTTCTCGGGGGGCAATGGCTACACCTTC.

V usage is TRBV5-1 and J usage is TRBJ2-2; 8 positions match TRBD1. The V and J ends lost 4 bases and 5 bases, in that order; junction bases with no gene match: 7. Germline V gene lookup returns CDR1 SGHRS and CDR2 YFSETQ. This CDR3 contains 15 residues. The CDR3 DNA sequence: TGCGCCAGCAGCCCGAATACAGGGGGAACCGGGGAGCTGTTTTTT. Translation gives CASSPNTGGTGELFF.

The rearrangement uses TRBV6-1 and TRBJ2-5; 8 nucleotides line up with TRBD2. The CDR3 extends over 17 amino acids. Trimming cost V 5 bases and J 2 bases; bases outside gene matches: 13. Per germline, CDR1 MNHNS and CDR2 SASEGT. As DNA, the CDR3 is TGTGCCAGCAGTCCCCGGCTAGCGGGTGGACCACAAGAGACCCAGTACTTC. It is translated as CASSPRLAGGPQETQYF.

This clonotype was found a few times. The chain recombines TRBV4-1 with TRBJ1-1, with D uncertain. V gave up 1 base and J gave up 3 bases, with 6 bases separating them. Germline-derived CDR1 and CDR2 are MGHRA and YSYEKL. This CDR3 region has 13 residues. The CDR3 nucleotides are TGCGCCAGCAGCCAAGCAGGAGACACTGAAGCTTTCTTT. It is translated as CASSQAGDTEAFF.

This clonotype was found many times. V and J are TRBV10-1 and TRBJ2-5, with TRBD2 matching over 8 bases. This CDR3 region has 17 residues. V dropped 2 bases and J dropped 0; count of bases not matched to a gene: 8. Germline V gene sequence: CDR1 WNHNN, CDR2 SYGVQD (reference sequence). CDR3 residues: CASSEIPASGHQETQYF. The CDR3 nucleotides read TGCGCCAGCAGTGAGATTCCGGCTAGCGGGCACCAAGAGACCCAGTACTTC.

This clonotype was observed a handful of times. This rearrangement joins TRBV6-1 to TRBJ2-3, with 14 bases identical to TRBD2. Per the germline V gene, CDR1 is MNHNS and CDR2 is SASEGT. With 6 bases clipped from V and 0 bases from J, the junction kept 5 bases outside the gene matches. The CDR3 runs to 17 residues. DNA for the CDR3: TGTGCCAGCAGAACCGGGACTAGCGGGAGCAGCACAGATACGCAGTATTTT. It is translated as CASRTGTSGSSTDTQYF.